These T cell receptor beta chains were read from a single sample in a study of early T cells in non-severe SARS-CoV-2 infection. Each CDR3 protein gets one entry after TCRdb re-called the 5' RACE reads with MiXCR. In the table there are approximately 46,000 distinct CDR3 sequences, 23% of which are singletons. This sample comprised whole blood, obtained at baseline. Receptors were obtained from an adult who was a healthcare worker with PCR-confirmed SARS-CoV-2 infection or an uninfected control (not recorded which). CDR3s leave out the opening cysteine and the closing phenylalanine or tryptophan. The order of the fields is J gene, clone size, D gene, V gene, CDR3 protein. D genes are given only for firm matches. Not all rows give a size; the values are once, few, many and, for expanded clones, a class.

j_gene: TRBJ2-3; abundance: few; d_gene: TRBD2; v_gene: TRBV10-2; CDR3aa: ASRWTRYTDTQY
j_gene: TRBJ1-1; abundance: few; d_gene: .; v_gene: TRBV7-9; CDR3aa: ASSLFGGDPEAF
j_gene: TRBJ2-3; abundance: few; d_gene: .; v_gene: TRBV6-1; CDR3aa: ASSAEGATDTQY
j_gene: TRBJ2-2; abundance: .; d_gene: .; v_gene: TRBV7-8; CDR3aa: ASSLGQGGTGELF
j_gene: TRBJ1-6; abundance: .; d_gene: .; v_gene: TRBV5-5; CDR3aa: ASSGYAQGSYNSPLH
j_gene: TRBJ2-5; abundance: many; d_gene: .; v_gene: TRBV4-2; CDR3aa: ASSQEGYTAIEETQY
j_gene: TRBJ2-3; abundance: few; d_gene: TRBD1; v_gene: TRBV18; CDR3aa: ASSGPGDSFTDTQY
j_gene: TRBJ2-1; abundance: .; d_gene: TRBD1; v_gene: TRBV12-3/TRBV12-4; CDR3aa: ASSLWGDRVPYNEQF
j_gene: TRBJ1-1; abundance: .; d_gene: .; v_gene: TRBV2; CDR3aa: ASMEVGQNTEAF
j_gene: TRBJ1-2; abundance: many; d_gene: .; v_gene: TRBV25-1; CDR3aa: ASSERTAYGYT
j_gene: TRBJ2-5; abundance: .; d_gene: .; v_gene: TRBV29-1; CDR3aa: SAFPLGETQY
j_gene: TRBJ2-3; abundance: .; d_gene: TRBD2; v_gene: TRBV9; CDR3aa: ASSDTPGLAAITSTDTQY
j_gene: TRBJ1-1; abundance: .; d_gene: TRBD1; v_gene: TRBV5-1; CDR3aa: ASSLAAGAGGTEAF
j_gene: TRBJ1-6; abundance: .; d_gene: .; v_gene: TRBV19; CDR3aa: ASSLVTNSPLH
j_gene: TRBJ1-1; abundance: few; d_gene: .; v_gene: TRBV12-3/TRBV12-4; CDR3aa: ASSHRAEAF
j_gene: TRBJ2-1; abundance: .; d_gene: TRBD1; v_gene: TRBV19; CDR3aa: ASSMGQGPYNEQF
j_gene: TRBJ1-1; abundance: few; d_gene: .; v_gene: TRBV29-1; CDR3aa: SVGTWNTEAF
j_gene: TRBJ2-7; abundance: .; d_gene: .; v_gene: TRBV19; CDR3aa: ASRPGHLYEQY
j_gene: TRBJ2-5; abundance: .; d_gene: .; v_gene: TRBV4-1; CDR3aa: ASSLGTSGQESQY
j_gene: TRBJ2-2; abundance: .; d_gene: TRBD1; v_gene: TRBV4-2; CDR3aa: ASSQVTGDRSGELF
j_gene: TRBJ2-7; abundance: few; d_gene: TRBD2; v_gene: TRBV12-5; CDR3aa: ASAPRGGPYYEQY
j_gene: TRBJ1-2; abundance: .; d_gene: TRBD1; v_gene: TRBV7-2; CDR3aa: ASSPDRAYGYT
j_gene: TRBJ2-1; abundance: .; d_gene: TRBD1; v_gene: TRBV2; CDR3aa: ASLLDRGNEQF
j_gene: TRBJ2-1; abundance: few; d_gene: .; v_gene: TRBV11-2; CDR3aa: ASSPLWGGRDEQF
j_gene: TRBJ1-3; abundance: few; d_gene: TRBD1; v_gene: TRBV18; CDR3aa: ASSPTTGGATGNTIY
j_gene: TRBJ2-2; abundance: few; d_gene: TRBD1; v_gene: TRBV24-1; CDR3aa: ATSDYRTGTGNTGELF
j_gene: TRBJ2-4; abundance: .; d_gene: .; v_gene: TRBV7-9; CDR3aa: ASSTAKNIQY
j_gene: TRBJ2-3; abundance: .; d_gene: TRBD2; v_gene: TRBV30; CDR3aa: AWTGLAESTDTQC
j_gene: TRBJ2-7; abundance: few; d_gene: TRBD2; v_gene: TRBV12-3/TRBV12-4; CDR3aa: ASSLGVAGGIHEQY
j_gene: TRBJ2-3; abundance: few; d_gene: TRBD1; v_gene: TRBV11-2; CDR3aa: ASSFGQGRDTQY